This section outlines one T cell receptor beta chain sequence together with its context. The record originates from a study of blood T cell repertoires in COVID-19. Participant age was roughly 18 to 89 years, and participants resided in about two dozen US areas. Repertoires were generated with immunoSEQ multiplex PCR, while TCRdb's copy carries only in-frame clones and drops some. The sample has some 220,000 clones, 88% seen once. The specimen was PBMCs or T cells enriched from blood (not recorded which). The clonotype originates from a woman between 25 and 40 years old who had recovered from COVID-19.

CDR3 protein: CASSLTSGGDTQYF. The CDR3 region has the DNA TGCGCCAGCAGCTTGACTAGCGGGGGAGATACGCAGTATTTT. J is TRBJ2-3 and V is TRBV5-1; TRBD2 matches 11 bases. This CDR3 has 14 residues. Germline-derived CDR1 and CDR2 are SGHRS and YFSETQ. V lost 1 base and J lost 5; bases outside the gene matches: 0.